The T cell receptor beta chain under discussion was sequenced for a study of T-cell reconstitution after alpha-beta-depleted transplantation in children. Comment on this clonotype: Its antigen is not known.

V was clipped by 1 base and J by 1 base, with 5 bases between them. Germline values: CDR1 MGHRA, CDR2 YSYEKL. This CDR3 contains 14 residues. Study outcomes and limitations: High day-60 TCRbeta diversity in some patients came from surviving recipient T cells and thymic progenitors. Where alpha-beta T cells came from about two months after transplant was reportedly several hundred expanded graft clones. T-cell counts and diversity at one year following transplant were attributed mainly to newly produced T cells.

Preparing the TCRbeta library involved the use of unique molecular identifiers. TCRdb recomputed calls from the PCR reads with MiXCR, one row per CDR3 protein. Among about 900,000 distinct CDR3 sequences, 25% to 30% were seen once, and the ten largest hold around 30%. The V gene is TRBV4-1, the J gene TRBJ2-1; no clear D. The sequence derives from a boy younger than two who had a stem cell transplant for SCID, so the T cells may come from the graft donor. The input for sequencing was PBMCs, mostly from graft donor cells, taken 360 days after TCRalphabeta/CD19-depleted stem cell transplant. The CDR3 region has the DNA TGCGCCAGCAGCCAAGGGAAGTCCTACAATGAGCAGTTCTTC. The encoded protein is CASSQGKSYNEQFF.